Each of the 23 T cell receptor beta chains below was sequenced from the same sample in a study of T cell responses to AZD1222 COVID-19 vaccine. Assay: immunoSEQ multiplex PCR; the TCRdb copy retains only in-frame clones and omits some. Of around 160,000 clones listed, about nine tenths are singletons. The sample in question was peripheral blood, obtained on day 0 of AZD1222 vaccination. These receptors all stem from an adult in good health.

This clone has just a few counts. The V and J genes are TRBV18 and TRBJ1-5, with no clear D. Germline V lookup: CDR1 KGHSH, CDR2 LQKENI. Trimming took 3 bases from V and 0 from J, leaving 15 bases between them. The CDR3 covers 17 residues. This chain's CDR3 is CASSPVGGGISNQPQHF. The CDR3 DNA reads as TGTGCCAGCTCACCGGTCGGAGGAGGGATTAGCAATCAGCCCCAGCATTTT.

The rearrangement uses TRBV7-2 and TRBJ2-1; 9 bases align to TRBD2. This CDR3 comprises 15 residues. CDR1 and CDR2 (germline): SGHTA, FQGNSA. The ends lost 2 bases at V and 5 bases at J; junction bases unmatched: 4. CDR3 sequence (DNA): TGTGCCAGCAGCTTACAGACTAGCGGTAACAATGAGCAGTTCTTC. It translates to CASSLQTSGNNEQFF.

The chain is built from TRBV5-6 and TRBJ2-7; 10 bases match TRBD2. The CDR3 spans 15 residues. V lost 6 bases and J lost 6; bases outside the gene matches: 12. The germline V gene has CDR1 SGHDT and CDR2 YYEEEE. The CDR3 is CASTRSGRGGGEQYF. The DNA for the CDR3 is TGTGCCAGCACTCGAAGCGGGAGGGGAGGGGGCGAGCAGTACTTC. Based on the CDR3 plus reference TRBV5-6 and TRBJ2-7, the full variable domain is DAGVTQSPTHLIKTRGQQVTLRCSPKSGHDTVSWYQQALGQGPQFIFQYYEEEERQRGNFPDRFSGHQFPNYSSELNVNALLLGDSALYLCASTRSGRGGGEQYFGPGTRLTVT.

V usage is TRBV18 and J usage is TRBJ2-7, with no clear D. The length of the CDR3 is 12 residues. With 3 bases removed from V and 6 bases from J, the gap between germline ends came to 9 bases. CDR1 KGHSH and CDR2 LQKENI come from the germline V gene. The CDR3: CASSPSEAEQYF. Written as DNA, the CDR3 is TGTGCCAGCTCACCGTCGGAAGCCGAGCAGTACTTC.

The genes are TRBV5-1 and TRBJ1-1, with 9 bases fitting TRBD1. V shed 3 bases and J 5 bases; nucleotides not matched to a gene: 8. The CDR3 consists of 15 residues. Germline CDR1 is SGHRS and CDR2 is YFSETQ. The DNA for the CDR3 is TGCGCCAGCAGCTGGGCGACAGGGGGACGGACTGAAGCTTTCTTT. Translated, it gives CASSWATGGRTEAFF.

This sequence joins TRBV4-1 and TRBJ2-7; no clear D. Trimming took off 4 bases at V and 7 bases at J, with 14 bases between the two ends. The CDR3 is 13 residues long. Germline values: CDR1 MGHRA, CDR2 YSYEKL. This chain's CDR3 is CASSPPDLGEQYF. The CDR3 bases are TGCGCCAGCAGCCCTCCTGACCTTGGGGAGCAGTACTTC.

This clone was observed once. The rearrangement links TRBV27 to TRBJ1-5, with D hard to call. Trimming shortened V by 3 bases and J by 0 bases, and 9 bases separated the two germline ends. The CDR3 covers 15 residues. Germline-derived CDR1 and CDR2 are MNHEY and SMNVEV (reference sequence). In nucleotides, the CDR3 is TGTGCCAGCAGTTTTTATGGGTATAGCAATCAGCCCCAGCATTTT. This encodes CASSFYGYSNQPQHF.

This chain joins TRBV7-2 and TRBJ2-5; 8 bases align to TRBD1. The length of the CDR3 is 16 residues. The V segment lost 5 bases and the J segment 5 bases; nucleotides outside the gene matches: 13. The germline gives CDR1 SGHTA, CDR2 FQGNSA. The CDR3 loop is CASSQGWTGSGETQYF. CDR3 nucleotides: TGTGCCAGCAGCCAAGGCTGGACAGGGTCAGGGGAGACCCAGTACTTC.

The chain recombines TRBV18 with TRBJ1-1; a weak D match, TRBD1 (6 bases). Germline V gives CDR1 KGHSH, CDR2 LQKENI. Trimming left V 5 bases short and J 1 base short, with 11 bases between. The CDR3 totals 14 residues. Here the CDR3 reads CASSGTGQNTEAFF. DNA for the CDR3: TGTGCCAGCTCAGGTACAGGGCAGAACACTGAAGCTTTCTTT.

The chain recombines TRBV25-1 with TRBJ2-3; D is undetermined. Deletions cut 4 bases from V and 1 base from J, with 6 bases between. The CDR3 contains 13 residues. Germline CDR1 and CDR2: MGHDK and SYGVNS. CDR3 sequence: CASSAGGTDTQYF. CDR3 nucleotides: TGTGCCAGCAGTGCTGGAGGCACAGATACGCAGTATTTT.

The V gene is TRBV5-1, the J gene TRBJ1-2, with no clear D. Between the trimmed V and J ends, which lost 1 base and 3 bases, there was a span of 7 bases. This CDR3 contains 13 residues. Germline V CDR1 and CDR2: SGHRS, YFSETQ. CDR3 sequence: CASSLTAYYGYTF. The CDR3 DNA reads TGCGCCAGCAGCTTGACAGCCTACTATGGCTACACCTTC.

A single count supports this clone. The DNA of the CDR3 is TGTGCCAGCAGCTTAGTCGGAGGGCTGGATTCACCCCTCCACTTT. Translated: CASSLVGGLDSPLHF. This chain joins TRBV11-3 and TRBJ1-6, with unresolved D. Germline V gene data show CDR1 as SGHNT and CDR2 as YENEEA. Trimming took 1 base from V and 8 from J, leaving 12 bases between them. The CDR3 is 15 residues long.

The gene calls are TRBV18 and TRBJ2-1; tentative D call: TRBD2 (6 bases). Looked up from germline, CDR1 is KGHSH and CDR2 is LQKENI. With 2 bases removed from V and 3 bases from J, the gap between germline ends came to 8 bases. The CDR3 totals 14 residues. The DNA of the CDR3 is TGTGCCAGCTCACCATCAGCGGGCTACAATGAGCAGTTCTTC. Protein product: CASSPSAGYNEQFF.

The rearrangement joins TRBV11-2 to TRBJ1-1; no reliable D call. Looked up from germline, CDR1 is SGHAT and CDR2 is FQNNGV. Trimming removed 1 base at V and 8 bases at J, with 8 bases between. The CDR3 length is 12 residues. Here the CDR3 reads CASSLGTGEAFF. CDR3 sequence (DNA): TGTGCCAGCAGCTTAGGGACCGGAGAAGCTTTCTTT.

The gene calls are TRBV11-2 and TRBJ2-1, with 7 positions matching TRBD1. With V trimmed by 5 bases and J by 9 bases, 16 bases remained unmatched. This CDR3 spans 16 amino acids. Germline V gene sequence: CDR1 SGHAT, CDR2 FQNNGV. The CDR3 region is CASSRRTGAPLGEQFF. The CDR3, as DNA: TGTGCCAGCAGCCGCCGCACAGGGGCCCCATTGGGTGAGCAGTTCTTC.

V gene TRBV28 combines with J gene TRBJ1-5, with D unclear. This CDR3 spans 16 amino acids. The germline V gene has CDR1 MDHEN and CDR2 SYDVKM. V lost 4 bases and J 1 base, leaving 14 bases between the germline ends. The CDR3 bases are TGTGCCAGCAGTTCACACGAGACGGGGAGCAATCAGCCCCAGCATTTT. Amino acid sequence: CASSSHETGSNQPQHF.

This chain uses TRBV7-8 with TRBJ2-7, with 8 nucleotides matching TRBD1. Germline lookup yields CDR1 SGHVS and CDR2 FQNEAQ. Trimming at V came to 5 bases and at J to 3 bases, leaving 9 bases not matched to a gene. CDR3 length equals 15 residues. The CDR3 sequence: CASSPRGQEIYEQYF. DNA of the CDR3: TGTGCCAGCAGCCCACGGGGACAGGAGATCTACGAGCAGTACTTC.

This rearrangement joins TRBV5-1 to TRBJ2-7, with D tentatively TRBD1 (6 bases). Germline lookup yields CDR1 SGHRS and CDR2 YFSETQ. Trimming stripped 0 bases from V and 3 bases from J, with 10 bases between. This CDR3 contains 14 residues. Here the CDR3 reads CASSLGQGYYEQYF. CDR3 nucleotides: TGCGCCAGCAGCTTGGGGCAGGGGTACTACGAGCAGTACTTC.

The V and J genes are TRBV6-1 and TRBJ2-1, with a tentative D call TRBD1 (5 bases). The CDR3 contains 15 residues. The V end was cut by 2 bases, the J end by 9 bases, with 17 bases between. Per germline, CDR1 MNHNS and CDR2 SASEGT. The CDR3 region has the DNA TGTGCCAGCAGTGAATATCTGGCAGGGTTGGCTGAGCAGTTCTTC. The encoded protein is CASSEYLAGLAEQFF.

This clone was counted between two and nine times. J is TRBJ1-3 and V is TRBV9; the D is unclear. The CDR3 is 14 amino acids. Germline V gene sequence: CDR1 SGDLS, CDR2 YYNGEE. Trimming pared 4 bases from V and 3 bases from J, leaving 11 bases between. The CDR3 nucleotides read TGTGCCAGCAGCCCACACGGAGGTGGAAACACCATATATTTT. It codes for CASSPHGGGNTIYF.

This chain connects TRBV10-1 to TRBJ2-7, with D possibly being TRBD2 (5 bases). V was shortened by 2 bases and J by 3 bases, with 8 bases between the two germline ends. The CDR3 covers 13 residues. Germline-derived CDR1 and CDR2 are WNHNN and SYGVQD (reference sequence). The CDR3 protein is CASSEGLNYEQYF. The CDR3 coding sequence is TGCGCCAGCAGTGAGGGACTTAACTACGAGCAGTACTTC.

The chain has TRBV24-1 and TRBJ1-1; TRBD1 agrees at 7 bases. This CDR3 has 13 amino acids. Germline CDR1 is KGHDR and CDR2 is SFDVKD. Unmatched junction bases numbered 6, after V lost 5 bases and J lost 7 bases. The CDR3 nucleotides are TGTGCCACCAGTGGGAATAACAGGGGTGAAGCTTTCTTT. Translation: CATSGNNRGEAFF.

The chain carries TRBV28 and TRBJ1-3, with unresolved D. V lost 5 bases, J lost 4 bases, and 15 bases lay in between. The CDR3 totals 15 residues. Germline CDR1 and CDR2: MDHEN and SYDVKM. In nucleotides, the CDR3 is TGTGCCAGCAGTCTCATCGACGCGGTAGGAAACACCATATATTTT. Translating gives CASSLIDAVGNTIYF.